Listed here are 2 T cell receptor beta chains from one sample, sequenced in a study of identical twins. TCRdb passed the 5' RACE reads through MiXCR, listing each CDR3 protein once. The sample comprises more than 600,000 distinct CDR3 sequences, 15% to 20% of which are singletons, and around 13% rests with the top ten. Another study also made use of these data, one on T cells expressing NK-cell markers.

Sequenced material: PBMCs. Receptors originate from a woman between 18 and 30 years old in good health.

V gene TRBV12-3 or TRBV12-4 combines with J gene TRBJ1-1, with 7 bases that match TRBD1. The V gene end was trimmed by 5 bases and the J gene end by 5 bases; junction bases not matched to a gene: 14. The CDR3 length is 16 residues. As DNA, the CDR3 is TGTGCCAGCAGTCCCCGGGCAGGGGGAAGAAGGACTGAAGCTTTCTTT. Encoded protein: CASSPRAGGRRTEAFF.

The V and J genes are TRBV9 and TRBJ1-2, with D uncertain. The CDR3 sequence is 15 residues long. The V and J ends lost 6 bases and 3 bases respectively, with 18 bases between them. Germline CDR1 SGDLS, CDR2 YYNGEE. For the CDR3, the DNA is TGTGCCAGCAACGCCCGGGGTGGGCGGGACTATGGCTACACCTTC. Residues: CASNARGGRDYGYTF.